The 17 T cell receptor beta chains given below trace back to one sample, sequenced in a study of T cell repertoires in cytomegalovirus infection. TCRdb ran MiXCR on the reads and lists one entry per CDR3 protein. The data show roughly 640,000 distinct CDR3 sequences, approximately 25% seen once. The sample was CD8+ T cells from PBMCs. The receptor source for this set is a human donor in good health (CMV status not recorded). Some clones in this sample may be carry-over from other donors' samples.

The chain joins TRBV10-3 to TRBJ2-1, with 10 positions matching TRBD2. The trim removed 2 bases at V and 12 bases at J, leaving 19 bases unmatched. The CDR3 extends over 18 amino acids. Germline assignment: CDR1 ENHRY and CDR2 SYGVKD. Here the CDR3 reads CAISETVRTSGWGDGQFF. In nucleotides, the CDR3 is TGTGCCATCAGTGAGACAGTGAGGACTAGCGGATGGGGGGATGGGCAGTTCTTC.

This sequence joins TRBV27 and TRBJ1-2; D not certain. Trimming took off 7 bases at V and 4 bases at J, with 10 bases between the two ends. The germline gives CDR1 MNHEY, CDR2 SMNVEV (reference sequence). This CDR3 region has 12 residues. In DNA, the CDR3 is TGTGCCAGCAAGAGCGGAACCTATGGCTACACCTTC. Protein product: CASKSGTYGYTF.

This clonotype was found many times. The chain is built from TRBV7-2 and TRBJ1-1, with D uncertain. CDR1 is SGHTA, CDR2 FQGNSA, per germline. The V and J ends lost 2 bases and 0 bases respectively, with 10 bases between them. This CDR3 has 15 residues. The CDR3 DNA follows: TGTGCCAGCAGCTTAACAGAGAGTTTGAACACTGAAGCTTTCTTT. This encodes CASSLTESLNTEAFF.

V usage is TRBV7-3 and J usage is TRBJ2-3; D may be TRBD1 or TRBD2 (5 bases each). Germline V lookup: CDR1 SGHTA, CDR2 FQGTGA. V was shortened by 3 bases and J by 4 bases, with 11 bases between the two germline ends. This CDR3 has 14 amino acids. This CDR3 is CASSFGVGADTQYF. The CDR3 bases are TGTGCCAGCAGCTTTGGGGTGGGGGCAGATACGCAGTATTTT.

This clonotype was counted at least ten times. This chain joins TRBV7-8 and TRBJ2-3; 9 bases are shared with TRBD1. Per the germline V gene, CDR1 is SGHVS and CDR2 is FQNEAQ. With 1 base clipped from V and 3 bases from J, the junction kept 11 bases outside the gene matches. The CDR3 has 18 residues. CDR3 coding DNA: TGTGCCAGCAGCTTAGTAGCCGGGACAGGGAATGGGACAGATACGCAGTATTTT. As protein: CASSLVAGTGNGTDTQYF.

This clonotype was seen a few times. This sequence joins TRBV14 and TRBJ2-1; D uncertain. CDR3 length equals 13 residues. V was trimmed by 4 bases and J by 3 bases, leaving 7 bases between them. Germline V gives CDR1 SGHDN, CDR2 FVKESK. DNA of the CDR3: TGTGCCAGCAGCCCACAGAACTACAATGAGCAGTTCTTC. The encoded protein is CASSPQNYNEQFF.

This clonotype was counted many times. The DNA of the CDR3 is TGTGCCAGCAGCCCCGAGTTAAATTACAATGAGCAGTTCTTC. Its translation is CASSPELNYNEQFF. The chain employs TRBV7-8 and TRBJ2-1; no clear D gene. V gave up 5 bases and J gave up 4 bases, with 12 bases separating them. Per germline, CDR1 SGHVS and CDR2 FQNEAQ. This CDR3 has 14 residues. Filled out from reference TRBV7-8 and TRBJ2-1, the complete variable domain reads GAGVSQSPRYKVAKRGQDVALRCDPISGHVSLFWYQQALGQGPEFLTYFQNEAQLDKSGLPSDRFFAERPEGSVSTLKIQRTQQEDSAVYLCASSPELNYNEQFFGPGTRLTVL.

On this clonotype: At one boundary the junction diverges from the germline segment, which might be a read error. The genes are TRBV12-3 or TRBV12-4 and TRBJ1-4; D is unclear. There are 13 residues in the CDR3. In nucleotides, the CDR3 is TGTGCCAGCAGTCCGGAGGGATTCGAAAAACTGATTTTT. This translates into CASSPEGFEKLIF.

The rearrangement uses TRBV29-1 and TRBJ1-2, with D tentatively TRBD1 (6 bases). V lost 6 bases to trimming and J lost 2 bases, with 25 bases between them. CDR3 length: 17 amino acids. CDR1 and CDR2 (germline): SQVTM, ANQGSEA. Here the CDR3 DNA reads TGCAGCGTAGTAGACAGGCCTAAGGGAGACACCAACTATGGCTACACCTTC. It codes for CSVVDRPKGDTNYGYTF.

In this sample, this clonotype turned up many times. This chain links TRBV6-2 or TRBV6-3 with TRBJ2-1; D remains unclear. The CDR3 spans 17 residues. Trimming cost V 4 bases and J 4 bases, with 20 bases left between them. Germline V gene sequence: CDR1 MNHEY, CDR2 SVGEGT. The chain's CDR3 is CASSLAAGDGPYNEQFF. The DNA for the CDR3 is TGTGCCAGCAGTTTAGCCGCCGGTGACGGTCCTTACAATGAGCAGTTCTTC.

This rearrangement joins TRBV7-9 to TRBJ1-5, with TRBD1 as a possible D gene (5 bases). Trimming took 1 base from V and 6 from J, leaving 16 bases between them. CDR3 length: 16 amino acids. Germline V CDR1 and CDR2: SEHNR, FQNEAQ (reference sequence). The CDR3 region has the DNA TGTGCCAGCAGCTTAGGCGAGGCAGGGTACAGTCAGCCCCAGCATTTT. It yields the protein CASSLGEAGYSQPQHF.

This clonotype was detected a few times. This rearrangement joins TRBV28 to TRBJ2-5, with no clear D. V shed 2 bases and J shed 2 bases, with 9 bases lying between them. Germline CDR1 reads MDHEN; CDR2 reads SYDVKM. The CDR3 has 14 residues. DNA of the CDR3: TGTGCCAGCAGTTTAACGGTTCGGCAAGAGACCCAGTACTTC. Its protein is CASSLTVRQETQYF.

This chain links TRBV27 with TRBJ2-1, with D perhaps TRBD1 (6 bases). Germline-derived CDR1 and CDR2 are MNHEY and SMNVEV (reference sequence). Trimming stripped 0 bases from V and 7 bases from J, with 10 bases between. The CDR3 is made up of 14 amino acids. Written as DNA, the CDR3 is TGTGCCAGCAGTTTATCTCCCAGGGGAAATGAGCAGTTCTTC. It encodes CASSLSPRGNEQFF.

Ten or more counts support this clonotype. This sequence joins TRBV12-3 or TRBV12-4 and TRBJ2-1; the D is unclear. The CDR3 is made up of 13 amino acids. The germline V and J ends were trimmed by 8 bases and 4 bases, with 12 bases remaining between them. For the CDR3, the DNA is TGTGCCAGCGCCCCGGGTGGATACAATGAGCAGTTCTTC. It encodes CASAPGGYNEQFF.

In this sample, this clonotype turned up a few times. This chain links TRBV29-1 with TRBJ2-1; D is perhaps TRBD1 or TRBD2 (5 bases each). The ends were cut back, 4 bases at V and 3 bases at J, with 13 bases in the middle. CDR1 and CDR2 from the germline V gene are SQVTM and ANQGSEA. The length of the CDR3 is 14 residues. The CDR3 region has the DNA TGCAGCGTTGGGAGGCAGGGTTTCTACAATGAGCAGTTCTTC. Translated: CSVGRQGFYNEQFF.

This clonotype came up a few times. This sequence joins TRBV29-1 and TRBJ2-5, with D maybe TRBD2 (6 bases). V was cut by 7 bases and J by 2 bases, with 20 bases left in between. Germline assignment: CDR1 SQVTM and CDR2 ANQGSEA. The CDR3 is 15 amino acids. CDR3 nucleotide sequence: TGCAGCGCGGATGATTGGGGGGTAGAGCAAGAGACCCAGTACTTC. It is translated as CSADDWGVEQETQYF.

The genes are TRBV20-1 and TRBJ2-7; D is possibly TRBD1 or TRBD2 (5 bases each). V lost 2 bases, J lost 0 bases, and 29 bases lay in between. The CDR3 totals 20 residues. The germline gives CDR1 DFQATT, CDR2 SNEGSKA (reference sequence). This CDR3 reads CSARSRGPILAVPYSYEQYF. The CDR3 DNA follows: TGCAGTGCTAGATCCCGGGGACCCATTTTGGCCGTACCTTACTCCTACGAGCAGTACTTC.